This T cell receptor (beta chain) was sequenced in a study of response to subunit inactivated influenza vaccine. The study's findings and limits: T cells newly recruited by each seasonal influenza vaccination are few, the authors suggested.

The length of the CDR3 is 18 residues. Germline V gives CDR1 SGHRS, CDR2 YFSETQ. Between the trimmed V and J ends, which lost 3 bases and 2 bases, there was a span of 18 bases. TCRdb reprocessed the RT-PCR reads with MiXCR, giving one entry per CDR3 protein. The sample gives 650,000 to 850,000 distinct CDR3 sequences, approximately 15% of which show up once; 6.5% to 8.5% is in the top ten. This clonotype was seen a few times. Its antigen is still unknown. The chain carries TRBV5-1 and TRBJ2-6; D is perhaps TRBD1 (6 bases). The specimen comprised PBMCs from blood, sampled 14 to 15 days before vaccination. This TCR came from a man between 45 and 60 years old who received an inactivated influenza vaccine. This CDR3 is CASSWSGGGWAGANVLTF. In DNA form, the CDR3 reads TGCGCCAGCAGCTGGTCTGGGGGCGGATGGGCTGGGGCCAACGTCCTGACTTTC.